There are a few counts of the clone carrying this TCR beta chain. Its antigen is still unknown. Oncomine TCR Beta short-read sequencing was applied to DNA from cultured CD4+ T cells. One entry per CDR3 protein results from TCRdb running MiXCR on the PCR reads. Of around 15,000 distinct CDR3 sequences listed, more than 45% are singletons. This sample was taken from a study of vaccination and CD4 T cells after COVID-19. Study summary: Six males and four females, two Hispanic, made up the convalescents.

Treatment here: 10-day PBMC culture with coronavirus spike peptide pools or control peptides (ViraFEST assay). After expanding antigen-specific T cells with peptide pools, ViraFEST sequenced their TCRs. Between the trimmed V and J ends, which lost 4 bases and 4 bases, there was a span of 4 bases. From germline, CDR1 is MDHEN and CDR2 SYDVKM. This CDR3 has 11 amino acids. This receptor was taken from a human donor who had recovered from COVID-19. Source material: CD4+ T cells from blood, cultured in vitro. J is TRBJ1-2 and V is TRBV28; no reliable D call. This CDR3 reads CASSSTYGYTF. In DNA, the CDR3 is TGTGCCAGCAGTTCGACCTATGGCTACACCTTC.